This T cell receptor (beta chain) was identified in a study of cytomegalovirus exposure and HLA in healthy donors. Amplification used 60 Vbeta primers and 13 Jbeta primers. Assay used: immunoSEQ multiplex PCR; TCRdb lists only in-frame clones, some missing. Of around 180,000 clones in the sample, around three quarters were seen once. The germline V gene encodes CDR1 SQVTM and CDR2 ANQGSEA. V lost 1 base and J 2 bases, leaving 10 bases between the germline ends. The CDR3 extends over 14 amino acids. Healthy bone marrow donors made up the donor group. Material: PBMCs. This clonotype originated in a woman aged 40 to 55 in good health and CMV-seronegative. The chain links TRBV29-1 to TRBJ2-3, with D hard to call. Here the CDR3 reads CSVEGAGPTDTQYF. CDR3 nucleotides: TGCAGCGTTGAAGGGGCAGGCCCCACAGATACGCAGTATTTT.